The next 15 T cell receptor beta chains were all read from a single sample in a study of vaccination effects on CD4 cells after COVID-19. Clones were sequenced by immunoSEQ multiplex PCR, and TCRdb holds only the in-frame ones, with some missing. Of roughly 25,000 clones in the sample, around four fifths were seen once. Using viral peptide pools, the ViraFEST assay grew out antigen-specific CD4+ T cells prior to sequencing. Cultured cells yielded isolated CD4+ T cells after more than nine days. As their vaccination, participants received two doses of either BNT162b2 or mRNA-1273. No antigen has been assigned to these receptors. Sequencing used CD4+ T cells from PBMCs cultured with SARS-CoV-2 spike peptides, obtained after COVID-19 vaccination. All receptors derive from a human donor who received a COVID-19 vaccine.

The chain links TRBV18 to TRBJ1-6; D ambiguous. Germline CDR1 and CDR2: KGHSH and LQKENI. The CDR3 has 16 residues. V dropped 3 bases and J dropped 0 bases, with 9 bases sitting between them. CDR3 in DNA: TGTGCCAGCTCACCCCGGACGTTCTCCTATAATTCACCCCTCCACTTT. Translation gives CASSPRTFSYNSPLHF.

DNA for the CDR3: TGTGCCAGCAGTACATATAATCAGCCCCAGCATTTT. Protein: CASSTYNQPQHF. The chain is built from TRBV6-2 or TRBV6-3 and TRBJ1-5; D is unclear. V gave up 5 bases and J gave up 4 bases, with 6 bases separating them. CDR1 is MNHEY, CDR2 SVGEGT, per germline. The CDR3 runs to 12 residues.

V gene TRBV5-1 combines with J gene TRBJ1-2; D not certain. In germline, CDR1 is SGHRS, CDR2 YFSETQ. There are 14 residues in the CDR3. Trimming removed 6 bases from V and 5 bases from J, with 17 bases in between. The CDR3 protein is CASNPGSADYGYTF. CDR3 DNA: TGCGCCAGCAATCCGGGATCTGCGGATTATGGCTACACCTTC.

V gene TRBV9 combines with J gene TRBJ2-5; 7 bases line up with TRBD2. This CDR3 is 15 amino acids long. Germline CDR1 is SGDLS and CDR2 is YYNGEE. V dropped 1 base and J dropped 5; count of bases not matched to a gene: 8. In nucleotides, the CDR3 is TGTGCCAGCAGCGTAACCCCTCTGACTAGCGAGACCCAGTACTTC. Protein: CASSVTPLTSETQYF. Combining the CDR3 with reference TRBV9 and TRBJ2-5 gives the whole variable domain DSGVTQTPKHLITATGQRVTLRCSPRSGDLSVYWYQQSLDQGLQFLIQYYNGEERAKGNILERFSAQQFPDLHSELNLSSLELGDSALYFCASSVTPLTSETQYFGPGTRLLVL.

The CDR3 bases are TGCAGCGCGTCCGGGACACCAAATGAAAAACTGTTTTTT. Its translation is CSASGTPNEKLFF. The chain has TRBV29-1 and TRBJ1-4; a possible D gene is TRBD1 (6 bases). V was pared by 7 bases and J by 5 bases, with 14 bases between. The CDR3 runs 13 residues. CDR1 and CDR2 from the germline V gene are SQVTM and ANQGSEA. Using reference TRBV29-1 and TRBJ1-4 for the parts outside the CDR3, the full variable domain is SAVISQKPSRDICQRGTSLTIQCQVDSQVTMMFWYRQQPGQSLTLIATANQGSEATYESGFVIDKFPISRPNLTFSTLTVSNMSPEDSSIYLCSASGTPNEKLFFGSGTQLSVL.

In this sample, this clone turned up a few times. This rearrangement joins TRBV2 to TRBJ1-3, with D unresolved. The V gene lost 4 bases and the J gene lost 8 bases, with 15 bases spanning the gap. The CDR3 totals 14 residues. Germline V gene sequence: CDR1 SNHLY, CDR2 FYNNEI. This CDR3 is CASSVEVESHTIYF. The CDR3 DNA sequence: TGTGCCAGCAGTGTAGAGGTTGAATCACACACCATATATTTT.

This clone was counted once. Here the CDR3 DNA reads TGCGCCAGCAGCCAAGCCGACATGGGGATGCATAATTCACCCCTCCACTTT. Amino acids: CASSQADMGMHNSPLHF. This rearrangement joins TRBV4-1 to TRBJ1-6; D unclear. Looked up from germline, CDR1 is MGHRA and CDR2 is YSYEKL. The CDR3 contains 17 residues. V was trimmed by 1 base and J by 5 bases, leaving 15 bases between them.

The sample holds a few counts of this clone. The identical CDR3 is also encoded by other nucleotide sequences in the sample. The V call is TRBV7-2, the J call TRBJ2-5; D ambiguous. This CDR3 spans 13 amino acids. Deletions cut 3 bases from V and 5 bases from J, with 10 bases between. CDR1 is SGHTA and CDR2 is FQGNSA in the germline V gene. CDR3 loop: CASSLSQLETQYF. CDR3 nucleotides: TGTGCCAGCAGCTTGAGTCAGTTGGAGACCCAGTACTTC.

The V and J genes are TRBV5-1 and TRBJ2-2; 11 bases match TRBD1. The length of the CDR3 is 16 residues. CDR1 SGHRS and CDR2 YFSETQ come from the germline V gene. The trim removed 0 bases at V and 3 bases at J, leaving 1 base unmatched. In DNA, the CDR3 is TGCGCCAGCAGCTTGGCGGGACAGGGGGACACCGGGGAGCTGTTTTTT. Translation: CASSLAGQGDTGELFF. Filled out from reference TRBV5-1 and TRBJ2-2, the complete variable domain reads KAGVTQTPRYLIKTRGQQVTLSCSPISGHRSVSWYQQTPGQGLQFLFEYFSETQRNKGNFPGRFSGRQFSNSRSEMNVSTLELGDSALYLCASSLAGQGDTGELFFGEGSRLTVL.

Remarks on this clone: Other DNA sequences of this sample code for an identical CDR3. V usage is TRBV5-5 and J usage is TRBJ2-5, with 9 bases that match TRBD1. The ends lost 4 bases at V and 2 bases at J; junction bases unmatched: 3. Germline CDR1 reads SGHKS; CDR2 reads YYEKEE (reference sequence). The CDR3 is 14 residues long. CDR3 loop: CASSPGQGQETQYF. The DNA for the CDR3 is TGTGCCAGCAGCCCCGGACAGGGGCAAGAGACCCAGTACTTC.

The J gene is TRBJ2-7, the V gene TRBV5-1, with 9 bases fitting TRBD1. The CDR3 spans 17 residues. The ends lost 2 bases at V and 3 bases at J; junction bases unmatched: 12. Germline V gives CDR1 SGHRS, CDR2 YFSETQ. CDR3 region: CASSLMVSDRGSYEQYF. The CDR3 DNA is TGCGCCAGCAGCTTAATGGTGTCGGACAGGGGAAGCTACGAGCAGTACTTC.

The chain is built from TRBV30 and TRBJ2-1; 7 positions agree with TRBD2. CDR3 length: 14 amino acids. With 1 base clipped from V and 6 bases from J, the junction kept 6 bases outside the gene matches. Germline values: CDR1 GTSNPN, CDR2 SVGIG (reference sequence). In DNA, the CDR3 is TGTGCCTGGAGTGCGGGGGGTATTAGCAATGAGCAGTTCTTC. Protein: CAWSAGGISNEQFF.

This sequence joins TRBV18 and TRBJ2-5, with D possibly TRBD2 on 6 matching bases. CDR1 and CDR2 (germline): KGHSH, LQKENI. The CDR3 has 15 amino acids. Trimming took off 0 bases at V and 4 bases at J, with 12 bases between the two ends. The CDR3 is CASSPPGLGGETQYF. CDR3 coding DNA: TGTGCCAGCTCACCACCGGGACTCGGGGGAGAGACCCAGTACTTC.

The chain links TRBV6-6 to TRBJ2-7; maybe TRBD2 (5 bases). This CDR3 has 15 amino acids. The germline CDR1 and CDR2 sequences are MNHNY and SVGAGI (reference sequence). Trimming cost V 0 bases and J 1 base, with 10 bases left between them. The CDR3 DNA reads TGTGCCAGCAGTTACTCGTTACGGGGTTCCTACGAGCAGTACTTC. Amino acid sequence: CASSYSLRGSYEQYF.

The rearrangement joins TRBV6-4 to TRBJ2-1, with D perhaps TRBD1 (6 bases). Trimming stripped 8 bases from V and 0 bases from J, with 14 bases between. CDR3 length: 15 amino acids. CDR1 is MRHNA and CDR2 is SNTAGT in the germline V gene. The CDR3 bases are TGTGCCAGCCCCCAGGGACACCACTCCTACAATGAGCAGTTCTTC. Translating it yields CASPQGHHSYNEQFF.